A selection of T cell receptor beta chains follows, all from one sample in a study of CD8 T cells in ankylosing spondylitis. From the 5' RACE reads, TCRdb called clonotypes with MiXCR, one entry per CDR3 protein. Here the sample spans 220,000 or so distinct CDR3 sequences, roughly a tenth being singletons. The specimen sequenced was blood, either unsorted or a sorted T cell fraction (not recorded which). These receptors were obtained from a male donor with ankylosing spondylitis or in good health (not recorded which). Each CDR3 is given with its conserved first and last residue. D genes are given only for firm matches. The size of a clone is reported for some rows only, either as once, few or many, or as a class for expanded clones.

j_gene | d_gene | v_gene | abundance | CDR3nt | CDR3aa
TRBJ2-5 | TRBD2 | TRBV5-1 | - | TGCGCCAGCAGCTTTAGCGGGGCTGAAGAGACCCAGTACTTC | CASSFSGAEETQYF
TRBJ1-2 | TRBD1 | TRBV7-8 | many | TGTGCCAGCAGCCTTTCGACAGGGGTTGATGGCTACACCTTC | CASSLSTGVDGYTF
TRBJ2-7 | - | TRBV7-9 | - | TGTGCCAGCAGCGGAGAGGGTAAACCGGTCCACGAGCAGTACTTC | CASSGEGKPVHEQYF
TRBJ2-7 | - | TRBV20-1 | many | TGCAGTGCTAGCGGGGACGCAGTAACCTACGAGCAGTACTTC | CSASGDAVTYEQYF
TRBJ2-5 | TRBD2 | TRBV7-2 | - | TGTGCCAGCAGCTCGGGACTAGCGGGGGGGTACCAAGAGACCCAGTACTTC | CASSSGLAGGYQETQYF
TRBJ1-1 | - | TRBV7-2 | few | TGTGCCAGCAGCTCCCGGGCCATGAAAAACACTGAAGCTTTCTTT | CASSSRAMKNTEAFF
TRBJ2-1 | TRBD2 | TRBV5-1 | many | TGCGCCAGCAGCCTGGGACTAGCGAAGTTCAATGAGCAGTTCTTC | CASSLGLAKFNEQFF
TRBJ1-2 | TRBD1 | TRBV12-3/TRBV12-4 | many | TGTGCCAGCAACCCCTTACAGGGGGCTGGAGTCGAAAACTATGGCTACACCTTC | CASNPLQGAGVENYGYTF
TRBJ2-2 | - | TRBV7-2 | few | TGTGCCAGCAGCTTACGTCGCACCGGGGAGCTGTTTTTT | CASSLRRTGELFF
TRBJ2-1 | - | TRBV20-1 | many | TGCAGTGCTCTTACAGACGCGGCCTACAGCAATGAGCAGTTCTTC | CSALTDAAYSNEQFF
TRBJ1-1 | TRBD1 | TRBV5-1 | many | TGCGCCAGCAGCTTGGGAGGACAGGGATTGTCTTTCTTT | CASSLGGQGLSFF
TRBJ1-2 | - | TRBV5-1 | many | TGCGCCAGCAGCTTGCTGGGGGCGTCAGGGGGCTACACCTTC | CASSLLGASGGYTF
TRBJ2-6 | - | TRBV5-1 | many | TGCGCCAGCAGCTTCCCAGGGAGTGGGGCCAACGTCCTGACTTTC | CASSFPGSGANVLTF
TRBJ1-2 | - | TRBV30 | few | TGTGCCTGGAGTGACCCAGAGAGGGCTGGCTACACCTTC | CAWSDPERAGYTF
TRBJ1-2 | TRBD1 | TRBV20-1 | many | TGCAGTGCTAGAGACGGACAGGGTTTGTCTGACAATGGCTACACCTTC | CSARDGQGLSDNGYTF
TRBJ2-5 | - | TRBV28 | many | TGTGCCAGCAGTTTAGTACAGTCGGAGACCCAGTACTTC | CASSLVQSETQYF
TRBJ2-1 | - | TRBV24-1 | many | TGTGCCACCAGTGACGAAAACAGGGTTCATGAGCAGTTCTTC | CATSDENRVHEQFF
TRBJ2-1 | - | TRBV7-3 | many | TGTGCCAGCAGCTTAAAGGGCGGAGCTGCGGAGGATGAGCAGTTCTTC | CASSLKGGAAEDEQFF